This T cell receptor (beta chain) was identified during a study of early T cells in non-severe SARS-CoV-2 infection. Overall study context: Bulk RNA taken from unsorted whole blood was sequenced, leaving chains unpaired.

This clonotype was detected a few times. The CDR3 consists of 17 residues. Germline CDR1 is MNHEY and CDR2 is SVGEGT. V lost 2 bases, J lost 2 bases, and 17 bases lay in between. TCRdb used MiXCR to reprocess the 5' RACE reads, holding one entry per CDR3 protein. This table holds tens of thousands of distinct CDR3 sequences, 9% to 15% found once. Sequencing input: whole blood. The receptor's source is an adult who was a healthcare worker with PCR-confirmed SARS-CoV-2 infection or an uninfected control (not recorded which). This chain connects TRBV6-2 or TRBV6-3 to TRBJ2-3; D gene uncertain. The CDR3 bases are TGTGCCAGCAGTTACGAGACGACATGGGTCCACACAGATACGCAGTATTTT. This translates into CASSYETTWVHTDTQYF.